The sequence of this TCR beta chain was determined in a study of blood T cells in healthy people across ages. Study-wide results and limits: Strongly correlated with naive T cell percentage was TCR beta diversity.

This clonotype occurred a few times. Its antigen is as yet unknown. Through a sample-barcoded 5' primer and a J-beta primer mix, a second PCR was run for about 6 to 11 cycles. MiXCR, applied by TCRdb to the 5' RACE reads, yields one record per CDR3 protein. The sample shows about 830,000 distinct CDR3 sequences, around 68% of them seen only once. Collection of about 9.4 milliliters of peripheral blood was performed for each donor. No fewer than 5.5 micrograms of total RNA were isolated from every sample. The source material was blood. The clonotype originates from a man between 25 and 39 years old in good health.

The CDR3, as DNA: TGTGCCAGCAGTAGACAGGGGGCGGTGACTGAAGCTTTCTTT. Its translation is CASSRQGAVTEAFF. This chain uses TRBV6-5 with TRBJ1-1, with 10 bases matching TRBD1. With V trimmed by 5 bases and J by 5 bases, 5 bases remained unmatched. Germline CDR1 reads MNHEY; CDR2 reads SVGAGI. The CDR3 covers 14 residues.